This record looks at one T cell receptor (beta chain) sequence and its context. This CDR3 spans 16 amino acids. Per the germline V gene, CDR1 is SGHRS and CDR2 is YFSETQ. Trimming at V came to 2 bases and at J to 4 bases, leaving 4 bases not matched to a gene. The table came from immunoSEQ multiplex PCR; TCRdb's copy has only in-frame clones and leaves some out. Of around 150,000 clones in the sample, about 88% were seen once. This sample is drawn from a study of blood T cell repertoires in COVID-19. The chain links TRBV5-1 to TRBJ2-2; 11 bases are a match to TRBD2. The source of this sequence is a woman aged 60 to 75 with COVID-19, enrolled during active disease. The specimen sequenced was peripheral blood. The CDR3 sequence is CASSFPLAGATGELFF. DNA for the CDR3: TGCGCCAGCAGCTTCCCACTAGCGGGGGCCACCGGGGAGCTGTTTTTT.